The entry below gives a single T cell receptor beta chain sequence along with its context. Its target is not known. This sample is part of a study of T-cell reconstitution after alpha-beta-depleted transplantation in children. Findings of the study overall: Fresh T-cell production supplied most of the T-cell counts and diversity seen one year after transplant. In patients about two months after transplant, alpha-beta T cells reportedly arose from several hundred expanded graft clones.

Unique molecular identifiers were incorporated into the prepared TCRbeta library. MiXCR, run by TCRdb on the PCR reads, gives a single entry per CDR3 protein. The data hold about 980,000 distinct CDR3 sequences, with about 31% observed a single time. In germline, CDR1 is DFQATT, CDR2 SNEGSKA (reference sequence). Trimming removed 3 bases at V and 3 bases at J, with 14 bases between. The CDR3 consists of 14 residues. This rearrangement joins TRBV20-1 to TRBJ1-1; D is undetermined. The sequencing here drew on PBMCs, mostly from graft donor cells, taken 360 days after TCRalphabeta/CD19-depleted stem cell transplant. The sequence derives from a boy under two years old who had a stem cell transplant for SCID, so the T cells may come from the graft donor. In DNA, the CDR3 is TGCAGTGCTAGCGGGAGAGGGATTTACACTGAAGCTTTCTTT. Protein product: CSASGRGIYTEAFF.